Listed below are T cell receptor beta chains from one sample, sequenced in a study of blood T cell repertoires in COVID-19. TCRdb's table, derived via immunoSEQ multiplex PCR, lists solely in-frame clones and lacks some. The table lists 150,000 to 180,000 clones, around 79% of them singletons. Material for sequencing was peripheral blood. The receptor source for this set is a man older than 75 with acute or convalescent COVID-19. Both conserved end residues are part of each CDR3. The D gene is left open where the match is weak. A row's size may be missing; if present it is once, few, many or a size class.

size	D	V	J	DNA	CDR3
few	TRBD2	TRBV6-6	TRBJ2-2	TGTGCCAGCAGTCCCCGGGAGGTAGCGGTAAACACCGGGGAGCTGTTTTTT	CASSPREVAVNTGELFF
-	-	TRBV7-8	TRBJ1-2	TGTGCCAGCAGCCTCTCCGGGGGAAACTTCTATGGCTACACCTTC	CASSLSGGNFYGYTF
-	TRBD1	TRBV29-1	TRBJ1-2	TGCAGCGTTGATCGGGGACAGGGGGAAACGGATGGCTACACCTTC	CSVDRGQGETDGYTF
-	-	TRBV29-1	TRBJ2-1	TGCAGCGTTGGTAGGACAACCTCCTCCTACAATGAGCAGTTCTTC	CSVGRTTSSYNEQFF
-	TRBD2	TRBV12-5	TRBJ2-5	TGTGCTAGTGACCGGCCGGGGGGGGGCCAAGAGACCCAGTACTTC	CASDRPGGGQETQYF
-	TRBD2	TRBV9	TRBJ2-5	TGTGCCAGCAGCGTAGGCGGTAGCGGGGGGTTACAAGAGACCCAGTACTTC	CASSVGGSGGLQETQYF
-	-	TRBV30	TRBJ2-7	TGTGCCTGGAGTGTAGCCCTACAGGCCGAGCAGTACTTC	CAWSVALQAEQYF
-	-	TRBV4-2	TRBJ2-7	TGTGCCAGCAGCCAAGATCTTCAAGGGGACACCGTTTCCTACGAGCAGTACTTC	CASSQDLQGDTVSYEQYF
-	TRBD2	TRBV6-5	TRBJ2-7	TGTGCCAGCAGTTACGGGGGAGGGGAGCAGTACTTC	CASSYGGGEQYF
-	-	TRBV7-3	TRBJ2-3	TGTGCCAGCAGCTCCCTTGGGAGGGGGGGGTCGGATACGCAGTATTTT	CASSSLGRGGSDTQYF
-	-	TRBV2	TRBJ1-2	TGTGCCAGCAGTGACAGGGGATTCTATGGCTACACCTTC	CASSDRGFYGYTF
-	TRBD1	TRBV11-2	TRBJ1-3	TGTGCCAGCAGCTTAGAGGGACAGGGCTTCTCATCTGGAAACACCATATATTTT	CASSLEGQGFSSGNTIYF